Listed here are 17 T cell receptor beta chains from one sample, sequenced in a study of cytomegalovirus exposure and HLA in healthy donors. The table came from immunoSEQ multiplex PCR; TCRdb's copy has only in-frame clones and leaves some out. The repertoire includes over 150,000 clones, just under 90% of them detected once, and 4% to 5% sits in the top ten. Sequencing was done on a sample of PBMCs. These receptors all stem from a man between 18 and 29 years old in good health and CMV-seropositive.

This clone has only one observation. V is TRBV5-6 and J is TRBJ1-3; weak D call: TRBD1 (6 bases). Germline V gives CDR1 SGHDT, CDR2 YYEEEE. CDR3 size: 16 residues. Trimming shortened V by 4 bases and J by 2 bases, and 16 bases separated the two germline ends. CDR3 sequence: CASSTNGRGTGNTIYF. The CDR3 DNA reads as TGTGCCAGCAGCACCAATGGCAGGGGTACTGGAAACACCATATATTTT.

In its sample, this clone was seen once. The chain joins TRBV7-9 to TRBJ2-7; 9 nucleotides agree with TRBD1. CDR3 size: 15 residues. V shed 2 bases and J 5 bases; nucleotides not matched to a gene: 7. The germline CDR1 and CDR2 sequences are SEHNR and FQNEAQ (reference sequence). In DNA, the CDR3 is TGTGCCAGCAGCTTATCTGGACAGGGGAATCACGAGCAGTACTTC. Encoded protein: CASSLSGQGNHEQYF.

The CDR3 DNA follows: TGTGCCAGCAGCCAAGAAGGCTGGGACAGGTTTGGAGATAGCTCCTACGAGCAGTACTTC. Amino acids: CASSQEGWDRFGDSSYEQYF. The chain is built from TRBV4-2 and TRBJ2-7; TRBD1 matches at 8 bases. This CDR3 is 20 amino acids long. V trimming: 0 bases; J trimming: 0 bases; junction bases outside the gene matches: 16. Germline V gives CDR1 LGHNA, CDR2 YNFKEQ.

The chain carries TRBV6-5 and TRBJ2-5; weak D call: TRBD2 (6 bases). V lost 6 bases to trimming and J lost 5 bases, with 13 bases between them. Germline V gene data show CDR1 as MNHEY and CDR2 as SVGAGI. There are 13 residues in the CDR3. The CDR3 sequence: CASRRLVAETQYF. DNA for the CDR3: TGTGCCAGCAGAAGACTAGTTGCGGAGACCCAGTACTTC.

A note on this clone: An end of the junction differs from the germline gene, which may be a read error. The rearrangement links TRBV7-7 to TRBJ2-5; D uncertain. The CDR3 has 13 amino acids. CDR1 SSHAT and CDR2 FNYEAQ come from the germline V gene (reference sequence). This CDR3 is CASSLYTQETQYF. In DNA, the CDR3 is TGTGCTAGCAGCTTGTACACACAAGAGACCCAGTACTTC.

This chain joins TRBV11-2 and TRBJ2-1; 13 positions match TRBD2. The CDR3 extends over 16 amino acids. The trim removed 5 bases at V and 7 bases at J, leaving 8 bases unmatched. The germline V gene encodes CDR1 SGHAT and CDR2 FQNNGV. CDR3 in amino acids: CASSLGLAGRFNEQFF. Here the CDR3 DNA reads TGTGCCAGCAGCCTGGGACTAGCGGGAAGGTTTAATGAGCAGTTCTTC.

The V gene is TRBV9, the J gene TRBJ2-2; 7 bases fit TRBD2. The germline CDR1 and CDR2 sequences are SGDLS and YYNGEE. V shed 0 bases, J shed 1 base, and the junction held 3 bases outside the gene matches. The CDR3 consists of 16 residues. The CDR3 here is CASSVGLAENTGELFF. CDR3 sequence (DNA): TGTGCCAGCAGCGTAGGTCTAGCGGAGAACACCGGGGAGCTGTTTTTT.

This clone appeared once. The genes are TRBV6-1 and TRBJ2-7; weak D call: TRBD2 (6 bases). V was shortened by 5 bases and J by 3 bases, with 11 bases between the two germline ends. CDR3 length: 13 residues. CDR1 and CDR2 from the germline V gene are MNHNS and SASEGT. The CDR3, as DNA: TGTGCCAGCAGTAAGGGACTCGTCTACGAGCAGTACTTC. As protein: CASSKGLVYEQYF.

The V call is TRBV6-5, the J call TRBJ2-7; D perhaps matches TRBD2 (6 bases). This CDR3 is built from 14 residues. V lost 1 base, J lost 2 bases, and 9 bases lay in between. Germline CDR1 is MNHEY and CDR2 is SVGAGI. The CDR3: CASSYLRGAYEQYF. CDR3 DNA sequence: TGTGCCAGCAGTTACTTGCGGGGCGCCTACGAGCAGTACTTC.

The chain is built from TRBV27 and TRBJ2-7; D perhaps matches TRBD2 (5 bases). Germline CDR1 and CDR2: MNHEY and SMNVEV (reference sequence). The CDR3 spans 16 residues. The V end lost 6 bases, the J end lost 3 bases, and 21 bases lay between the germline ends. CDR3: CASSIRAGNIGYEQYF. CDR3 nucleotides: TGTGCCAGCAGCATCCGGGCCGGGAACATTGGCTACGAGCAGTACTTC.

The genes are TRBV28 and TRBJ2-2, with 7 positions matching TRBD2. The junction had 12 bases not matched to a gene; V was cut back by 3 bases and J by 5 bases. Germline V lookup: CDR1 MDHEN, CDR2 SYDVKM. The CDR3 totals 17 residues. CDR3 protein: CASSFQGLGGSTGELFF. CDR3 DNA sequence: TGTGCCAGCAGTTTCCAGGGACTGGGGGGGTCGACCGGGGAGCTGTTTTTT. Together with reference TRBV28 and TRBJ2-2, the CDR3 gives the full variable domain: DVKVTQSSRYLVKRTGEKVFLECVQDMDHENMFWYRQDPGLGLRLIYFSYDVKMKEKGDIPEGYSVSREKKERFSLILESASTNQTSMYLCASSFQGLGGSTGELFFGEGSRLTVL.

The table lists this clone with a few counts. The J gene is TRBJ1-1, the V gene TRBV18; 8 bases agree with TRBD1. Per germline, CDR1 KGHSH and CDR2 LQKENI. The junction had 3 bases not matched to a gene; V was cut back by 5 bases and J by 1 base. CDR3 length equals 14 residues. This CDR3 reads CASSMTGENTEAFF. The CDR3, as DNA: TGTGCCAGCTCAATGACAGGGGAGAACACTGAAGCTTTCTTT.

CDR3 residues: CASSSGGYQETQYF. CDR3 sequence (DNA): TGTGCCAGTAGTAGCGGGGGGTACCAAGAGACCCAGTACTTC. The chain carries TRBV19 and TRBJ2-5; 8 bases map to TRBD2. Trimming at V came to 4 bases and at J to 0 bases, leaving 1 base not matched to a gene. CDR3 length: 14 residues. CDR1 and CDR2 (germline): LNHDA, SQIVND (reference sequence). Full variable domain (outside the CDR3, taken from reference TRBV19 and TRBJ2-5): DGGITQSPKYLFRKEGQNVTLSCEQNLNHDAMYWYRQDPGQGLRLIYYSQIVNDFQKGDIAEGYSVSREKKESFPLTVTSAQKNPTAFYLCASSSGGYQETQYFGPGTRLLVL.

Comment on this clone: The same CDR3 can be traced to other DNA sequences in this sample. The chain combines TRBV5-6 with TRBJ2-1; 10 nucleotides agree with TRBD2. The CDR3 extends over 15 amino acids. The germline gives CDR1 SGHDT, CDR2 YYEEEE. V shed 0 bases, J shed 4 bases, and the junction held 1 base outside the gene matches. CDR3 sequence: CASSLGTSGYNEQFF. The CDR3 nucleotides read TGTGCCAGCAGCTTGGGGACTAGCGGATACAATGAGCAGTTCTTC. Full variable domain (missing parts from reference TRBV5-6 and TRBJ2-1): DAGVTQSPTHLIKTRGQQVTLRCSPKSGHDTVSWYQQALGQGPQFIFQYYEEEERQRGNFPDRFSGHQFPNYSSELNVNALLLGDSALYLCASSLGTSGYNEQFFGPGTRLTVL.

The chain links TRBV9 to TRBJ2-1; D is unclear. Trimming removed 3 bases at V and 2 bases at J, with 6 bases between. This CDR3 is 13 amino acids long. Germline values: CDR1 SGDLS, CDR2 YYNGEE. CDR3 nucleotides: TGTGCCAGCAGCGCCCCTCCCTACAATGAGCAGTTCTTC. Its translation: CASSAPPYNEQFF.

V gene TRBV5-1 combines with J gene TRBJ2-7, with D possibly matching TRBD1 (5 bases). CDR3 length: 13 amino acids. The ends were cut back, 0 bases at V and 5 bases at J, with 9 bases in the middle. Germline V gene data show CDR1 as SGHRS and CDR2 as YFSETQ. CDR3 bases: TGCGCCAGCAGCTTGGCCGACAGACACGAGCAGTACTTC. It is translated as CASSLADRHEQYF.

The chain couples TRBV6-1 to TRBJ2-1, with 12 nucleotides matching TRBD2. Germline trimming cut 5 bases from V and 9 bases from J; bases unmatched to any gene: 8. This CDR3 has 15 amino acids. CDR1 MNHNS and CDR2 SASEGT come from the germline V gene. DNA for the CDR3: TGTGCCAGCAGTTCAGGGGCTAGCGGGAGGGCTGAGCAGTTCTTC. Residues: CASSSGASGRAEQFF.